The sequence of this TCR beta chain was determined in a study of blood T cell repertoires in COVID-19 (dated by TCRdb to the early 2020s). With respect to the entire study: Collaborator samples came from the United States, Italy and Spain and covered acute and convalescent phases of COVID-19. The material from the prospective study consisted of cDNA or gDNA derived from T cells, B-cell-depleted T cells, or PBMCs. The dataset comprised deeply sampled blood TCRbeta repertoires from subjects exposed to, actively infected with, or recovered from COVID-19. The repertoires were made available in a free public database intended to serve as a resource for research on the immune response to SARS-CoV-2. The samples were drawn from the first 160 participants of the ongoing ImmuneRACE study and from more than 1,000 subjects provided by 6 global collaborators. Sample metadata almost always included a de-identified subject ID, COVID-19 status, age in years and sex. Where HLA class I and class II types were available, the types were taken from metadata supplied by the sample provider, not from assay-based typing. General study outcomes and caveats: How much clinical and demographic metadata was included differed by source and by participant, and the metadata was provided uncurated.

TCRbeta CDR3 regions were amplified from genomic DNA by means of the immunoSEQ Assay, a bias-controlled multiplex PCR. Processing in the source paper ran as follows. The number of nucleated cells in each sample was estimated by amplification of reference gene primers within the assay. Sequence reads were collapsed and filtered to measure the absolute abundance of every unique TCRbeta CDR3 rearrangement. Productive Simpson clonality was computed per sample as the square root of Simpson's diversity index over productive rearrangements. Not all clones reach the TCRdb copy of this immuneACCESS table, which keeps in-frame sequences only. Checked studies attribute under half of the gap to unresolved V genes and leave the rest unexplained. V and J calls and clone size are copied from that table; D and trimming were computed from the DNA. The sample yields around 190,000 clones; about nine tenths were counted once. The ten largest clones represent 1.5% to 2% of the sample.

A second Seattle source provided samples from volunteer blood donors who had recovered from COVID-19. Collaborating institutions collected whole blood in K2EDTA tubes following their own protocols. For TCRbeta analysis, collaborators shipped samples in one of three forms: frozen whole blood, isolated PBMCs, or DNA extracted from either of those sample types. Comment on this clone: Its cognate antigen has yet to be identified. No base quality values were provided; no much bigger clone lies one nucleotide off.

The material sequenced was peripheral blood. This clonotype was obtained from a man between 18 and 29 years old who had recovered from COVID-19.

Read as DNA, the sequence is TGTGCCAGTAGCCGGGGACAGACAAGTGGAAACACCATATATTTT. It encodes CASSRGQTSGNTIYF. In this chain, TRBV19 is recombined with TRBJ1-3, with 7 bases aligning to TRBD1. Here V drops 6 bases and J drops 3 bases, and the junction holds 8 bases not matched to any gene. The germline V gene (reference sequence) provides CDR1 LNHDA and CDR2 SQIVND. The CDR3 measures 15 amino acids from cysteine to phenylalanine. Here the CDR3 DNA is all that survives: 45 bases in frame from base 1.